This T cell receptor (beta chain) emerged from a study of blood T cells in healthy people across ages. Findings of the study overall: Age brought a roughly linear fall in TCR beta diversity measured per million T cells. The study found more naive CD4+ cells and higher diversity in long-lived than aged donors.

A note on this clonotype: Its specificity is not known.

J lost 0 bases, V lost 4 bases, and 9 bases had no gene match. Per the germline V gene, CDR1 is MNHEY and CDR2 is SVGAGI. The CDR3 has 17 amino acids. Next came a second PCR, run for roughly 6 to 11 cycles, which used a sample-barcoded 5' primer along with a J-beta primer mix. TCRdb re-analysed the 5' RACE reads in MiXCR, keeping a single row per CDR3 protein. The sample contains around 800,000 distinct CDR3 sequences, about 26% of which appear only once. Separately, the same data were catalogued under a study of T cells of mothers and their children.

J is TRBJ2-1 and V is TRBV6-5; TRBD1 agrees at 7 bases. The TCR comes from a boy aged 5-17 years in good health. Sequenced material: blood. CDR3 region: CASSWDSLTSSYNEQFF. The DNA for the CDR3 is TGTGCCAGCAGTTGGGACAGCCTAACGAGCTCCTACAATGAGCAGTTCTTC.